These 13 T cell receptor beta chains share one sample of origin, sequenced in a study of T cell responses to AZD1222 COVID-19 vaccine. Measured with immunoSEQ multiplex PCR; TCRdb has only the in-frame clones, and not every one. There are 77,000 or so clones in the sample; approximately 90% occur only once, and 15% to 20% lies in the top ten. The material was peripheral blood, obtained on day 0 of AZD1222 vaccination. The source of these receptors is an adult in good health.

V usage is TRBV28 and J usage is TRBJ1-5; D perhaps matches TRBD1 (6 bases). V was trimmed by 2 bases and J by 11 bases, leaving 10 bases between them. This CDR3 has 12 residues. Germline CDR1 MDHEN, CDR2 SYDVKM. CDR3 sequence: CASSLGGRSQHF. The DNA of the CDR3 is TGTGCCAGCAGTTTAGGGGGGCGGTCCCAGCATTTT.

This rearrangement joins TRBV3-1 (or the pseudogene TRBV3-2) to TRBJ2-7; 8 bases fit TRBD2. Germline loops: CDR1 LGHDT, CDR2 YNNKEL (reference sequence). The CDR3 sequence is 13 residues long. The J segment lost 2 bases and the V segment lost 5 bases, leaving 2 bases of the junction unmatched. The CDR3 nucleotides are TGTGCCAGCAGCTCCGGGGGGGCCTACGAGCAGTACTTC. Protein sequence: CASSSGGAYEQYF.

The V and J genes are TRBV4-2 and TRBJ1-2; 7 bases map to TRBD1. This CDR3 is 18 amino acids long. V was pared by 1 base and J by 6 bases, with 17 bases of the junction left unmatched. Germline V gives CDR1 LGHNA, CDR2 YNFKEQ. Here the CDR3 DNA reads TGTGCCAGCAGCCAAGGGGCTGGGACAGTCGGGGGCGCGGATGGCTACACCTTC. Translation: CASSQGAGTVGGADGYTF.

This rearrangement joins TRBV7-8 to TRBJ2-3, with 10 positions matching TRBD2. V gave up 5 bases and J gave up 4 bases; unmatched junction bases: 9. This CDR3 has 16 amino acids. Germline-derived CDR1 and CDR2 are SGHVS and FQNEAQ. In nucleotides, the CDR3 is TGTGCCAGCAGCCCCGAGGCCAGCGGGGGGGCAGATACGCAGTATTTT. Encoded protein: CASSPEASGGADTQYF.

The chain joins TRBV9 to TRBJ2-1; D not resolved. CDR1 SGDLS and CDR2 YYNGEE come from the germline V gene. The germline V and J ends were trimmed by 0 bases and 6 bases, with 13 bases remaining between them. The CDR3 extends over 15 amino acids. CDR3: CASSVALTHPNEQFF. For the CDR3, the DNA is TGTGCCAGCAGCGTAGCTCTAACCCACCCCAATGAGCAGTTCTTC.

V gene TRBV9 combines with J gene TRBJ1-3; no clear D. Trimming left V 4 bases short and J 4 bases short, with 15 bases between. Germline CDR1 and CDR2: SGDLS and YYNGEE. This CDR3 comprises 15 residues. The CDR3 bases are TGTGCCAGCAGCCCAGAAGGTGATGGGGGAAACACCATATATTTT. Amino acids: CASSPEGDGGNTIYF.

The rearrangement uses TRBV15 and TRBJ1-5; D not resolved. Germline V gives CDR1 LNHNV, CDR2 YYDKDF (reference sequence). The V gene lost 5 bases and the J gene lost 5 bases, with 10 bases spanning the gap. This CDR3 spans 13 amino acids. CDR3 region: CATSDHLDQPQHF. CDR3 in DNA: TGTGCCACCAGCGACCACTTGGATCAGCCCCAGCATTTT.

The chain uses TRBV3-1 (or the pseudogene TRBV3-2) and TRBJ1-5, with unresolved D. The CDR3 extends over 13 amino acids. In germline, CDR1 is LGHDT, CDR2 YNNKEL (reference sequence). The germline V and J ends were trimmed by 0 bases and 3 bases, with 3 bases remaining between them. Here the CDR3 DNA reads TGTGCCAGCAGCCAAGATGTCAATCAGCCCCAGCATTTT. It translates to CASSQDVNQPQHF.

This sequence joins TRBV27 and TRBJ2-7, with TRBD2 matching over 9 bases. Trimming took 3 bases from V and 0 from J; bases not matched to a gene: 3. This CDR3 contains 15 residues. Germline CDR1 MNHEY, CDR2 SMNVEV (reference sequence). The CDR3 DNA reads TGTGCCAGCAGTTTCTCTAGCGGGGCCTCCTACGAGCAGTACTTC. This translates into CASSFSSGASYEQYF.

This clone was recorded a few times. The V and J genes are TRBV2 and TRBJ1-2; TRBD1 agrees at 7 bases. Germline V gene lookup returns CDR1 SNHLY and CDR2 FYNNEI. CDR3 length equals 14 residues. J lost 4 bases, V lost 5 bases, and 7 bases had no gene match. For the CDR3, the DNA is TGTGCCAGCAGTCTCCGGGACAGCCCCTATGGCTACACCTTC. It translates to CASSLRDSPYGYTF.

The chain combines TRBV18 with TRBJ1-2; D is undetermined. Germline assignment: CDR1 KGHSH and CDR2 LQKENI. V shed 6 bases and J shed 7 bases, with 12 bases lying between them. The CDR3 loop spans 12 amino acids. For the CDR3, the DNA is TGTGCCAGCTCCACGGACCTTGGTGGCTACACCTTC. This codes for CASSTDLGGYTF.

J is TRBJ2-7 and V is TRBV24-1; D remains ambiguous. This CDR3 is 13 amino acids long. Per germline, CDR1 KGHDR and CDR2 SFDVKD. Trimming stripped 4 bases from V and 0 bases from J, with 6 bases between. The CDR3 DNA sequence: TGTGCCACCAGTGAGGGCCACTCCTACGAGCAGTACTTC. This codes for CATSEGHSYEQYF.

This clone was found a few times. The chain combines TRBV4-2 with TRBJ2-2; TRBD2 matches 9 bases. The length of the CDR3 is 17 residues. Unmatched junction bases numbered 3, after V lost 1 base and J lost 0 bases. Germline loops: CDR1 LGHNA, CDR2 YNFKEQ. CDR3 coding DNA: TGTGCCAGCAGCCAAGTTAAGCGGGGGGCGAACACCGGGGAGCTGTTTTTT. It is translated as CASSQVKRGANTGELFF.